This TCR beta chain stems from a study of shared clonotypes between healthy human individuals. None of the donors, who were healthy HIV-negative adults, had recently had acute infections or vaccinations. Each subset's genomic DNA was shared equally among a number of immunoSEQ plates. Sequencing was performed with immunoSEQ multiplex PCR; in TCRdb, only in-frame clones are kept and a portion is missing. The sample shows 530,000 or so clones, over 75% of them seen only once. Germline V gene sequence: CDR1 MNHNY, CDR2 SVGAGI (reference sequence). The CDR3 covers 14 residues. V lost 0 bases and J 6 bases, leaving 9 bases between the germline ends.

The TCR was taken from a woman aged 40 to 50 in good health. Some clones in this sample may be carry-over from other donors' samples. Material: PBMCs. This chain links TRBV6-6 with TRBJ2-1, with no clear D. The CDR3 here is CASSYSVLGNEQFF. The CDR3 bases are TGTGCCAGCAGTTACTCAGTTTTGGGCAATGAGCAGTTCTTC.